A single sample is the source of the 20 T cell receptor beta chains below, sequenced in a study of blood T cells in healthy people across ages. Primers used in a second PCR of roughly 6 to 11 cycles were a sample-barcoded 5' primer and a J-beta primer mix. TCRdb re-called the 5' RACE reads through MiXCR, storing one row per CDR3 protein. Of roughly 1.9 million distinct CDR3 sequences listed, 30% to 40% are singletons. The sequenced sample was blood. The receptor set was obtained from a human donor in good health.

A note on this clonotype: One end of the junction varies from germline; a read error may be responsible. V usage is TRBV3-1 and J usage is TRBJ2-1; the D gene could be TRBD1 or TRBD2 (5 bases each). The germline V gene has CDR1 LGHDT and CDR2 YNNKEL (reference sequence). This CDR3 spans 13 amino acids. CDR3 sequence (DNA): TGTGCCAGCGGCCAAGATGGGGGAAATGAGCAGTTCTTC. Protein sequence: CASGQDGGNEQFF.

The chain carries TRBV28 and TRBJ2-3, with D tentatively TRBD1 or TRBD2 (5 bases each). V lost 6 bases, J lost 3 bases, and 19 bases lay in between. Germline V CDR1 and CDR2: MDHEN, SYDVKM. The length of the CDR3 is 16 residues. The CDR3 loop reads CASSPGWMGVTDTQYF. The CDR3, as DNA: TGTGCCAGCAGCCCCGGGTGGATGGGGGTAACAGATACGCAGTATTTT.

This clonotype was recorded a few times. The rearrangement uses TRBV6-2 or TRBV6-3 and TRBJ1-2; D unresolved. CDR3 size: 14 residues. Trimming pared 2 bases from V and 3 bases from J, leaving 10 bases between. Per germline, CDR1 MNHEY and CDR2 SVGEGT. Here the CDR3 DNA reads TGTGCCAGCAGTTACGGCAGTATCTACTATGGCTACACCTTC. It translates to CASSYGSIYYGYTF.

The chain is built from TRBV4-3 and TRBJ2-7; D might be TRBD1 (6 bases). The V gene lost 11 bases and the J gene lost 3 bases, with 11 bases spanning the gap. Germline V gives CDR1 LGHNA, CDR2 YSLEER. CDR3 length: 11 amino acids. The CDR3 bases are TGCGCCCGGGACACGTACTACGAGCAGTACTTC. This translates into CARDTYYEQYF.

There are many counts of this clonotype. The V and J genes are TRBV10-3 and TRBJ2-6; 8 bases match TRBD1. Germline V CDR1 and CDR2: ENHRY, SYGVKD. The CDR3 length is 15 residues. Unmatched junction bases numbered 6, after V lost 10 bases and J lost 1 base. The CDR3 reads CATGQGVSGANVLTF. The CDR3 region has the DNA TGTGCCACCGGACAGGGAGTTTCTGGGGCCAACGTCCTGACTTTC.

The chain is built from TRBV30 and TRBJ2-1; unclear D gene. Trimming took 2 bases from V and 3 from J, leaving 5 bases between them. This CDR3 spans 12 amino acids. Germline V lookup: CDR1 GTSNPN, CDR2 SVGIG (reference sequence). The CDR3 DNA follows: TGTGCCTGGAGTCCAGGCTACAATGAGCAGTTCTTC. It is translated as CAWSPGYNEQFF.

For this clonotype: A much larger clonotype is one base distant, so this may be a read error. CDR3 sequence reads: CTSSPGQGMKVSYEQYF. CDR3 nucleotide sequence: TGTACCAGCAGCCCGGGACAGGGAATGAAGGTATCCTACGAGCAGTACTTC. The chain employs TRBV3-1 and TRBJ2-4; 9 nucleotides agree with TRBD1. The end of the DNA aligns better with TRBJ2-7, so the J call may be wrong. The CDR3 consists of 17 residues. The V gene's germline CDR1 is LGHDT and CDR2 YNNKEL (reference sequence).

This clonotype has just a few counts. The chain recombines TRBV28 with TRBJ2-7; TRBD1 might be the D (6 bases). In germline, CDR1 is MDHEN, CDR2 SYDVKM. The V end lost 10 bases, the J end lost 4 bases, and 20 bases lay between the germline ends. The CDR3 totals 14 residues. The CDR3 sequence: CATTKQGKSYEQYF. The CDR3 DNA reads TGTGCCACCACTAAACAGGGAAAATCGTACGAGCAGTACTTC.

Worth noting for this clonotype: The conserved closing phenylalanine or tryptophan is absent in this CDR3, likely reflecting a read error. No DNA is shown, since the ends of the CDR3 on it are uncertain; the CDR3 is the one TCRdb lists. The CDR3 protein is CASSQAYEQDC. The rearrangement links TRBV7-2 to TRBJ2-7. Germline V gene sequence: CDR1 SGHTA, CDR2 FQGNSA. The CDR3 length equals 11 residues, ends included.

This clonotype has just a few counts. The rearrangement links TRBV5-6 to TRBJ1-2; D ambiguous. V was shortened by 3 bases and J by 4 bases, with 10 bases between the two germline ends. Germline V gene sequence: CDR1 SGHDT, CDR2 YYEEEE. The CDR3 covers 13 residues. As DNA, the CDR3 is TGTGCCAGCAGCTCCGGGATAACCTATGGCTACACCTTC. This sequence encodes CASSSGITYGYTF.

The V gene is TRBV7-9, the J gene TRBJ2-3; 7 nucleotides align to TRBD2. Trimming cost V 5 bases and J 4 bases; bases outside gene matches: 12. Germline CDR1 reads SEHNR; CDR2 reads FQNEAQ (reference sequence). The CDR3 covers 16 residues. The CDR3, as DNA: TGTGCCAGCAGCCCCCGGGGGAAGCGGGGATCAGATACGCAGTATTTT. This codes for CASSPRGKRGSDTQYF.

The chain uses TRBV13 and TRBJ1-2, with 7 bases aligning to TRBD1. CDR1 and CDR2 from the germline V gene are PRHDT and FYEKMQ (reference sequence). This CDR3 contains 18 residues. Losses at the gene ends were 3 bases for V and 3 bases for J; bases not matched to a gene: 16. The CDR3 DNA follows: TGTGCCAGCAGCTTTGCCGGGGACAGAGGGCGTCAGGACTATGGCTACACCTTC. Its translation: CASSFAGDRGRQDYGYTF.

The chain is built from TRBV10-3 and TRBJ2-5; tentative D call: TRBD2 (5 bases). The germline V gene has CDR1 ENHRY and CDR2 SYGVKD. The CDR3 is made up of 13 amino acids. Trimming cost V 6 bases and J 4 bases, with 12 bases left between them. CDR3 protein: CAIRRAGGETQYF. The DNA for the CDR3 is TGTGCCATCAGGAGGGCGGGCGGAGAGACCCAGTACTTC.

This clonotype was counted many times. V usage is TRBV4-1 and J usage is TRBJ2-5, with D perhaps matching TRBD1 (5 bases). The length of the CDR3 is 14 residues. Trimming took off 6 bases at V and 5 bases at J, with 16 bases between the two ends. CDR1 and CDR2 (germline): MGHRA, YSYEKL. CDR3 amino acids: CASRQSGARETQYF. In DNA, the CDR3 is TGCGCCAGCAGGCAGTCTGGGGCCAGGGAGACCCAGTACTTC.

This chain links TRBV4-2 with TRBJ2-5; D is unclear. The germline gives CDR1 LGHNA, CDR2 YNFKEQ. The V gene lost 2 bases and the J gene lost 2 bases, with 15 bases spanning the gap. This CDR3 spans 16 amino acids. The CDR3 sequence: CASSQNWGEIQETQYF. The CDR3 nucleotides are TGTGCCAGCAGCCAAAATTGGGGTGAAATTCAAGAGACCCAGTACTTC.

This chain's CDR3 is CSARSRAAGSYEQYF. In DNA form, the CDR3 reads TGCAGTGCTAGGTCGCGGGCGGCGGGGTCCTACGAGCAGTACTTC. V is TRBV20-1 and J is TRBJ2-7; a weak D match, TRBD2 (6 bases). The CDR3 runs 15 residues. Trimming removed 3 bases from V and 1 base from J, with 16 bases in between. The V gene's germline CDR1 is DFQATT and CDR2 SNEGSKA (reference sequence).

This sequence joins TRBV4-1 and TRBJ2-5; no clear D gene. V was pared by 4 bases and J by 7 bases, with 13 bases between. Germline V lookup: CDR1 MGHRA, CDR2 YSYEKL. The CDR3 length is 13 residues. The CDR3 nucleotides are TGCGCCAGCAGCCCAGCCCCGTCCGGGACCCAGTACTTC. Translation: CASSPAPSGTQYF.

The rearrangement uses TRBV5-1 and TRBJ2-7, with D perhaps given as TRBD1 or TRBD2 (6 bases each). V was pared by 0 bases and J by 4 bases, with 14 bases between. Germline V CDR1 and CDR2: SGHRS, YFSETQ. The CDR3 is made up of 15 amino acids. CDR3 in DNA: TGCGCCAGCAGCTTGGTGGGGGGCTCATTTTACGAGCAGTACTTC. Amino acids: CASSLVGGSFYEQYF.

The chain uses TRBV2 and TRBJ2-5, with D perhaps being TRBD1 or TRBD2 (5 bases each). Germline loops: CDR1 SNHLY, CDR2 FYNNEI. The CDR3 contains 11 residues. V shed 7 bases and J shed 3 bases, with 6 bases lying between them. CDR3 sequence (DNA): TGTGCCAGCATGGGGGAAGAGACCCAGTACTTC. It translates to CASMGEETQYF.

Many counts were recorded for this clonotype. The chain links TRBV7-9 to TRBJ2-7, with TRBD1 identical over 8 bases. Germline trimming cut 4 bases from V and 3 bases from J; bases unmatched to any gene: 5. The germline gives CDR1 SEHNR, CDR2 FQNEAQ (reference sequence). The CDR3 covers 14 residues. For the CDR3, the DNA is TGTGCCAGCAGCTCCCTCGACAGGGGCTACGAGCAGTACTTC. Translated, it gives CASSSLDRGYEQYF. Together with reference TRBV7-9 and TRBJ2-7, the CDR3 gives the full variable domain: DTGVSQNPRHKITKRGQNVTFRCDPISEHNRLYWYRQTLGQGPEFLTYFQNEAQLEKSRLLSDRFSAERPKGSFSTLEIQRTEQGDSAMYLCASSSLDRGYEQYFGPGTRLTVT.